The entry below describes one TCR beta chain. These data are taken from a study of T cell changes during pregnancy in multiple sclerosis. The data were produced by immunoSEQ multiplex PCR, yet TCRdb's version contains in-frame clones alone and is incomplete. In the table there are 35,000 to 45,000 clones, 80% to 95% of which are singletons. The CDR3 has 11 amino acids. V lost 8 bases and J lost 7, with 11 bases in between. Germline V gene data show CDR1 as MNHEY and CDR2 as SMNVEV (reference sequence). Sequenced material: CD8+ T cells from peripheral blood mononuclear cells, taken in the first trimester of pregnancy. The chain has TRBV27 and TRBJ1-2; maybe TRBD1 (5 bases). This TCR was recovered from a female donor with multiple sclerosis, enrolled in a pregnancy study. The DNA of the CDR3 is TGTGCCAGCCAGGGTTGGTCTGGCTACACCTTC. Translating it yields CASQGWSGYTF.